The rows below give T cell receptor beta chains drawn from one sample of a study of Ad26.COV2.S vaccination and SARS-CoV-2 variants. Clones were sequenced by immunoSEQ multiplex PCR, and TCRdb holds only the in-frame ones, with some missing. The top ten clones hold around 1.4% of a sample with hundreds of thousands of clones, roughly 90% of them seen once. Sequenced material: peripheral blood, taken in a trial of Ad26.COV2.S vaccine versus placebo. All receptors come from a person between 18 and 65 years old who received the Ad26.COV2.S COVID-19 vaccine or a placebo. The CDR3 runs from the conserved cysteine through the conserved F or W. Fields, in order: D gene, J gene, V gene, clone size, CDR3 protein, CDR3 DNA. The D gene is left open where the match is weak. Clone size is given for some rows only: seen once, a few or many times, or a class if the clone is expanded.

D gene: TRBD1
J gene: TRBJ1-2
V gene: TRBV7-9
clone size: once
CDR3 protein: CASSSRTGTIVYGYTF
CDR3 DNA: TGTGCCAGCAGCTCCCGGACAGGGACGATTGTCTATGGCTACACCTTC

D gene: TRBD2
J gene: TRBJ2-1
V gene: TRBV18
clone size: .
CDR3 protein: CASSPPASGGDNEQFF
CDR3 DNA: TGTGCCAGCTCACCACCGGCTAGCGGGGGGGACAATGAGCAGTTCTTC

D gene: TRBD1
J gene: TRBJ1-3
V gene: TRBV29-1
clone size: .
CDR3 protein: CSARGTGGNTIYF
CDR3 DNA: TGCAGCGCTAGGGGGACAGGGGGAAACACCATATATTTT

D gene: .
J gene: TRBJ1-3
V gene: TRBV15
clone size: .
CDR3 protein: CATSTQVSGNTIYF
CDR3 DNA: TGTGCCACCAGTACTCAGGTATCTGGAAACACCATATATTTT

D gene: .
J gene: TRBJ2-7
V gene: TRBV5-6
clone size: .
CDR3 protein: CASSLAGGLSYEQYF
CDR3 DNA: TGTGCCAGCAGCTTGGCCGGCGGACTCTCCTACGAGCAGTACTTC

D gene: TRBD2
J gene: TRBJ2-3
V gene: TRBV5-5
clone size: .
CDR3 protein: CASSFRLAELGDTQYF
CDR3 DNA: TGTGCCAGCAGCTTCCGTCTAGCGGAATTGGGAGATACGCAGTATTTT

D gene: .
J gene: TRBJ2-7
V gene: TRBV6-6
clone size: .
CDR3 protein: CASRDSYFYEQYF
CDR3 DNA: TGTGCCAGCAGGGACAGCTACTTCTACGAGCAGTACTTC

D gene: .
J gene: TRBJ2-6
V gene: TRBV9
clone size: .
CDR3 protein: CASSVPSGEGLPSGANVLTF
CDR3 DNA: TGTGCCAGCAGCGTTCCCTCAGGGGAGGGCTTACCCTCTGGGGCCAACGTCCTGACTTTC

D gene: .
J gene: TRBJ1-4
V gene: TRBV11-3
clone size: .
CDR3 protein: CASSLQGGKLFF
CDR3 DNA: TGTGCCAGCAGCTTACAAGGGGGAAAACTGTTTTTT

D gene: .
J gene: TRBJ2-1
V gene: TRBV7-8
clone size: .
CDR3 protein: CASSSWDSAGNEQFF
CDR3 DNA: TGTGCCAGCAGCTCCTGGGACTCGGCAGGGAATGAGCAGTTCTTC

D gene: TRBD1
J gene: TRBJ1-6
V gene: TRBV2
clone size: .
CDR3 protein: CASTGRAGGNSPLHF
CDR3 DNA: TGTGCCAGCACCGGGAGGGCAGGGGGGAATTCACCCCTCCACTTT

D gene: .
J gene: TRBJ2-5
V gene: TRBV28
clone size: .
CDR3 protein: CASSLGPQDQETQYF
CDR3 DNA: TGTGCCAGCAGTTTAGGGCCCCAGGACCAAGAGACCCAGTACTTC

D gene: .
J gene: TRBJ2-5
V gene: TRBV19
clone size: .
CDR3 protein: CASSMGGDLRETQYF
CDR3 DNA: TGTGCCAGTAGTATGGGGGGAGATTTGAGAGAGACCCAGTACTTC

D gene: .
J gene: TRBJ2-1
V gene: TRBV7-3
clone size: .
CDR3 protein: CASSLKGGGDGEQFF
CDR3 DNA: TGTGCCAGCAGCTTAAAAGGTGGCGGGGACGGTGAGCAGTTCTTC

D gene: TRBD2
J gene: TRBJ2-1
V gene: TRBV12-5
clone size: .
CDR3 protein: CASGLAGTSGENEQFF
CDR3 DNA: TGTGCTAGTGGTTTGGCAGGGACTAGCGGGGAAAATGAGCAGTTCTTC

D gene: .
J gene: TRBJ1-2
V gene: TRBV20-1
clone size: .
CDR3 protein: CSARENYGYTF
CDR3 DNA: TGCAGTGCTAGGGAGAACTATGGCTACACCTTC

D gene: .
J gene: TRBJ1-5
V gene: TRBV18
clone size: .
CDR3 protein: CASSPLAGSQPQHF
CDR3 DNA: TGTGCCAGCTCACCATTGGCAGGGAGTCAGCCCCAGCATTTT

D gene: TRBD2
J gene: TRBJ2-1
V gene: TRBV27
clone size: .
CDR3 protein: CASSSAGGPFGEQFF
CDR3 DNA: TGTGCCAGCAGTTCGGCGGGAGGCCCCTTTGGTGAGCAGTTCTTC

D gene: .
J gene: TRBJ1-2
V gene: TRBV5-1
clone size: once
CDR3 protein: CASSQNRELAF
CDR3 DNA: TGCGCCAGCAGCCAGAACAGGGAACTGGCCTTC

D gene: .
J gene: TRBJ2-7
V gene: TRBV6-5
clone size: .
CDR3 protein: CASSYSRTVYEQYF
CDR3 DNA: TGTGCCAGCAGTTACTCGAGGACAGTCTACGAGCAGTACTTC

D gene: .
J gene: TRBJ2-5
V gene: TRBV27
clone size: .
CDR3 protein: CASSLIGANQETQYF
CDR3 DNA: TGTGCCAGCAGTTTAATAGGGGCCAATCAAGAGACCCAGTACTTC

D gene: .
J gene: TRBJ2-2
V gene: TRBV2
clone size: .
CDR3 protein: CASTRGRNTGELFF
CDR3 DNA: TGTGCCAGCACGCGGGGACGGAACACCGGGGAGCTGTTTTTT

D gene: .
J gene: TRBJ1-2
V gene: TRBV3-1/TRBV3-2
clone size: .
CDR3 protein: CASSQGQSISYTF
CDR3 DNA: TGTGCCAGCAGCCAAGGACAGAGTATCAGCTACACCTTC

D gene: .
J gene: TRBJ1-5
V gene: TRBV27
clone size: .
CDR3 protein: CASSSSRDPGQPQHF
CDR3 DNA: TGTGCCAGCAGTTCATCCCGGGACCCCGGTCAGCCCCAGCATTTT

D gene: .
J gene: TRBJ2-5
V gene: TRBV24-1
clone size: .
CDR3 protein: CATSPAGQETQYF
CDR3 DNA: TGTGCCACCAGTCCGGCGGGACAGGAGACCCAGTACTTC

D gene: .
J gene: TRBJ1-2
V gene: TRBV6-6
clone size: once
CDR3 protein: CASKRDGYTF
CDR3 DNA: TGTGCATCCAAGCGGGATGGCTACACCTTC

D gene: .
J gene: TRBJ2-5
V gene: TRBV5-5
clone size: .
CDR3 protein: CASSYLSARETQYF
CDR3 DNA: TGTGCCAGCAGCTATTTGTCAGCCCGAGAGACCCAGTACTTC

D gene: .
J gene: TRBJ1-5
V gene: TRBV6-6
clone size: .
CDR3 protein: CASSYKGQALQPQHF
CDR3 DNA: TGTGCCAGCAGTTACAAAGGGCAGGCTCTTCAGCCCCAGCATTTT

D gene: TRBD2
J gene: TRBJ2-3
V gene: TRBV6-1
clone size: once
CDR3 protein: CASSEVAGGLVDTQYF
CDR3 DNA: TGTGCCAGCAGTGAAGTAGCGGGAGGGCTAGTAGATACGCAGTATTTT

D gene: TRBD1
J gene: TRBJ2-1
V gene: TRBV24-1
clone size: .
CDR3 protein: CATTGTVNNEQFF
CDR3 DNA: TGTGCCACCACCGGGACAGTCAACAATGAGCAGTTCTTC

D gene: .
J gene: TRBJ2-5
V gene: TRBV7-9
clone size: few
CDR3 protein: CASSARTIRQETQYF
CDR3 DNA: TGTGCCAGCAGCGCTAGGACTATTCGTCAAGAGACCCAGTACTTC

D gene: .
J gene: TRBJ1-4
V gene: TRBV20-1
clone size: .
CDR3 protein: CSARANEKLFF
CDR3 DNA: TGCAGTGCTAGAGCGAATGAAAAACTGTTTTTT

D gene: .
J gene: TRBJ1-3
V gene: TRBV19
clone size: .
CDR3 protein: CARKQGAGNTIYF
CDR3 DNA: TGTGCCAGAAAACAGGGAGCTGGAAACACCATATATTTT

D gene: .
J gene: TRBJ2-5
V gene: TRBV18
clone size: .
CDR3 protein: CASSNDLQETQYF
CDR3 DNA: TGTGCCAGCTCAAATGACTTACAAGAGACCCAGTACTTC

D gene: .
J gene: TRBJ1-1
V gene: TRBV18
clone size: .
CDR3 protein: CASSPPAGVEVNTEAFF
CDR3 DNA: TGTGCCAGCTCACCACCGGCAGGGGTGGAGGTGAACACTGAAGCTTTCTTT

D gene: TRBD1
J gene: TRBJ1-2
V gene: TRBV15
clone size: .
CDR3 protein: CATSRPRDRGWDGYTF
CDR3 DNA: TGTGCCACCAGCCGACCCCGGGACAGGGGGTGGGATGGCTACACCTTC

D gene: .
J gene: TRBJ2-1
V gene: TRBV3-1/TRBV3-2
clone size: once
CDR3 protein: CASSQDGPPVYNEQFF
CDR3 DNA: TGTGCCAGCAGCCAAGACGGACCCCCGGTCTACAATGAGCAGTTCTTC

D gene: .
J gene: TRBJ1-5
V gene: TRBV6-2/TRBV6-3
clone size: .
CDR3 protein: CASSYRQGGQPQHF
CDR3 DNA: TGTGCCAGCAGTTACCGTCAGGGAGGACAGCCCCAGCATTTT

D gene: .
J gene: TRBJ2-6
V gene: TRBV2
clone size: .
CDR3 protein: CASSVLREPGANVLTF
CDR3 DNA: TGTGCCAGCAGTGTCCTCAGGGAACCTGGGGCCAACGTCCTGACTTTC

D gene: TRBD2
J gene: TRBJ2-7
V gene: TRBV29-1
clone size: .
CDR3 protein: CSVGPLAGGAYEQYF
CDR3 DNA: TGCAGCGTTGGGCCTCTAGCGGGAGGCGCCTACGAGCAGTACTTC

D gene: TRBD1
J gene: TRBJ1-4
V gene: TRBV7-9
clone size: .
CDR3 protein: CASSAWTGADEKLFF
CDR3 DNA: TGTGCCAGCAGCGCCTGGACAGGGGCAGATGAAAAACTGTTTTTT

D gene: .
J gene: TRBJ2-6
V gene: TRBV29-1
clone size: once
CDR3 protein: CSVRLSGANVLTF
CDR3 DNA: TGCAGCGTTCGGCTCTCTGGGGCCAACGTCCTGACTTTC

D gene: .
J gene: TRBJ1-6
V gene: TRBV7-8
clone size: .
CDR3 protein: CASSRDGSSYNSPLHF
CDR3 DNA: TGTGCCAGCAGCCGGGACGGGAGCTCCTATAATTCACCCCTCCACTTT

D gene: TRBD2
J gene: TRBJ2-2
V gene: TRBV5-4
clone size: .
CDR3 protein: CASSPRLAWEAGELFF
CDR3 DNA: TGTGCCAGCAGCCCGAGACTAGCGTGGGAGGCCGGGGAGCTGTTTTTT

D gene: TRBD2
J gene: TRBJ2-5
V gene: TRBV24-1
clone size: .
CDR3 protein: CATSGTTETQYF
CDR3 DNA: TGTGCCACTTCAGGGACTACAGAGACCCAGTACTTC

D gene: TRBD1
J gene: TRBJ1-5
V gene: TRBV6-1
clone size: once
CDR3 protein: CATLGRQGRMEPQHF
CDR3 DNA: TGTGCCACCCTTGGGCGACAGGGGCGGATGGAGCCCCAGCATTTT

D gene: .
J gene: TRBJ1-1
V gene: TRBV4-2
clone size: .
CDR3 protein: CASSQELGLFF
CDR3 DNA: TGTGCCAGCAGCCAAGAACTCGGACTTTTCTTT

D gene: .
J gene: TRBJ1-2
V gene: TRBV19
clone size: .
CDR3 protein: CASSILGAENGYTF
CDR3 DNA: TGTGCCAGTAGTATACTGGGCGCCGAGAATGGCTACACCTTC

D gene: TRBD1
J gene: TRBJ2-6
V gene: TRBV7-3
clone size: .
CDR3 protein: CASSLGQGGTNVLTF
CDR3 DNA: TGTGCCAGCAGCTTAGGACAGGGGGGGACCAACGTCCTGACTTTC

D gene: .
J gene: TRBJ1-4
V gene: TRBV11-2
clone size: .
CDR3 protein: CASSLGEKLFF
CDR3 DNA: TGTGCCAGCAGCTTGGGGGAAAAACTGTTTTTT